These 5 T cell receptor beta chains share one sample of origin, sequenced in a study of blood T cell repertoires in COVID-19. Assay: immunoSEQ multiplex PCR; the TCRdb copy retains only in-frame clones and omits some. This table has 300,000 or so clones, roughly 89% appearing once. Sequences were obtained from PBMCs or T cells enriched from blood (not recorded which). Every receptor here comes from a woman aged 45-60 years who had been exposed to COVID-19.

This sequence joins TRBV28 and TRBJ1-2, with 8 bases identical to TRBD1. CDR3 length: 15 amino acids. V lost 3 bases and J lost 2; bases outside the gene matches: 5. Germline CDR1 MDHEN, CDR2 SYDVKM. The CDR3 loop reads CASSLGTGGNYGYTF. The CDR3 coding sequence is TGTGCCAGCAGTTTGGGGACAGGAGGGAACTATGGCTACACCTTC.

The chain is built from TRBV5-1 and TRBJ1-4; possible D gene TRBD1, 5 bases. Germline assignment: CDR1 SGHRS and CDR2 YFSETQ. Trimming took 1 base from V and 0 from J, leaving 7 bases between them. CDR3 length equals 15 residues. DNA of the CDR3: TGCGCCAGCAGCTTGATGACAGCAACTAATGAAAAACTGTTTTTT. Amino acid sequence: CASSLMTATNEKLFF.

A remark on this clone: Relative to the germline gene, one junction end is altered; a read error may explain this. The chain is built from TRBV7-8 and TRBJ1-2; TRBD1 aligns across 7 bases. The CDR3 consists of 11 residues. The germline CDR1 and CDR2 sequences are SGHVS and FQNEAQ. The DNA for the CDR3 is TGTGCCAGCAGCCTCAAGGGGGCACTGGTTTTC. Its translation is CASSLKGALVF.

V and J are TRBV5-8 and TRBJ1-3; 7 bases are a match to TRBD1. CDR1 and CDR2 (germline): SGHTS, YDEGEE. V shed 0 bases, J shed 5 bases, and the junction held 5 bases outside the gene matches. The CDR3 runs to 15 residues. DNA for the CDR3: TGTGCCAGCAGCTTGGGACAGGGTACTCGAAACACCATATATTTT. Its protein is CASSLGQGTRNTIYF.

The chain combines TRBV4-2 with TRBJ1-3; no reliable D call. V lost 0 bases and J lost 2, with 8 bases in between. CDR1 is LGHNA and CDR2 is YNFKEQ in the germline V gene. CDR3 length equals 15 residues. CDR3 nucleotides: TGTGCCAGCAGCCAAGAGAGGGCACCTGGAAACACCATATATTTT. Translated, it gives CASSQERAPGNTIYF.